Sequencing of this T cell receptor (beta chain) was carried out in a study of shared clonotypes between healthy human individuals. Overall study context: Aged 18 to 49, the donors were two women and a few men. CD4 naive and CD4 memory each took three plates per donor, while CD8 naive took two and CD8 memory one. Study results and limitations: Researchers found naive subsets generally carried larger estimated richness than memory subsets. Tissue TCR repertoires likely differ from these blood-only repertoires.

Concerning this clone: The antigen is unknown.

V was pared by 6 bases and J by 1 base, with 10 bases between. The CDR3 covers 15 residues. CDR1 and CDR2 (germline): MNHEY, SVGAGI. TCRdb's copy holds only in-frame clones and misses some; the assay was immunoSEQ multiplex PCR. The profile covers millions of clones, with roughly 94% appearing a single time and about 0.13% taken by the ten largest. Sequencing used naive CD4+ T cells sorted from blood. Subset specified: CD45RA+ positively selected. The gene calls are TRBV6-5 and TRBJ2-6, with a possible D match to TRBD2 (5 bases). The sequence came from a man younger than 35 in good health. The DNA for the CDR3 is TGTGCCAGCAGGGATGGAGGATCTGGGGCCAACGTCCTGACTTTC. Translated: CASRDGGSGANVLTF.